The 24 T cell receptor beta chains given below trace back to one sample, sequenced in a study of shared clonotypes between healthy human individuals. Libraries were prepared by immunoSEQ multiplex PCR; TCRdb keeps only in-frame clonotypes and omits some of them. The sample shows about 2.5 million clones, less than 95% of them seen only once. The sequencing sample was made of naive CD4+ T cells from PBMCs. Subset reported: CD45RA+ positively selected. The receptors here all came from a young man in good health. Some clones in this sample may be carry-over from other donors' samples.

The chain has TRBV6-1 and TRBJ1-2, with D possibly TRBD1 on 6 matching bases. Germline-derived CDR1 and CDR2 are MNHNS and SASEGT. This CDR3 is built from 14 residues. V was shortened by 3 bases and J by 10 bases, with 18 bases between the two germline ends. The CDR3 loop reads CASSDPGEVWLYTF. The CDR3 region has the DNA TGTGCCAGCAGTGACCCAGGGGAAGTCTGGCTCTACACCTTC.

The chain couples TRBV29-1 to TRBJ2-7, with TRBD2 matching 8 bases. The germline CDR1 and CDR2 sequences are SQVTM and ANQGSEA. Trimming cost V 4 bases and J 3 bases; bases outside gene matches: 8. The CDR3 contains 14 residues. CDR3 sequence reads: CSVGPRGRNYEQYF. CDR3 DNA: TGCAGCGTTGGGCCCCGCGGGAGGAACTACGAGCAGTACTTC.

The rearrangement links TRBV7-2 to TRBJ1-5; 10 bases agree with TRBD1. Germline V gives CDR1 SGHTA, CDR2 FQGNSA. With V trimmed by 5 bases and J by 5 bases, 3 bases remained unmatched. The CDR3 runs 14 residues. The CDR3 loop reads CASSAGQGYQPQHF. CDR3 DNA sequence: TGTGCCAGCAGCGCGGGACAGGGGTATCAGCCCCAGCATTTT.

V gene TRBV18 combines with J gene TRBJ1-1, with a possible D match to TRBD1 (6 bases). Germline loops: CDR1 KGHSH, CDR2 LQKENI. This CDR3 contains 15 residues. V gave up 3 bases and J gave up 4 bases, with 15 bases separating them. The CDR3 loop is CASSPETGSGTEAFF. The CDR3 DNA reads TGTGCCAGCTCACCGGAGACAGGTTCGGGCACTGAAGCTTTCTTT.

The gene calls are TRBV30 and TRBJ1-2; D unresolved. The V gene lost 4 bases and the J gene lost 2 bases, with 11 bases spanning the gap. The CDR3 consists of 13 residues. Germline V CDR1 and CDR2: GTSNPN, SVGIG (reference sequence). The CDR3 DNA is TGTGCCTGGACGAGGACGGTGAACTATGGCTACACCTTC. Residues: CAWTRTVNYGYTF. Using reference TRBV30 and TRBJ1-2 for the parts outside the CDR3, the full variable domain is SQTIHQWPATLVQPVGSPLSLECTVEGTSNPNLYWYRQAAGRGLQLLFYSVGIGQISSEVPQNLSASRPQDRQFILSSKKLLLSDSGFYLCAWTRTVNYGYTFGSGTRLTVV.

This clone was picked up a small number of times. The chain couples TRBV4-1 to TRBJ1-2; D is possibly TRBD1 (5 bases). CDR3 length equals 14 residues. Trimming stripped 1 base from V and 1 base from J, with 7 bases between. Per the germline V gene, CDR1 is MGHRA and CDR2 is YSYEKL. CDR3 nucleotide sequence: TGCGCCAGCAGCCAAGGAGGGGTTAACTATGGCTACACCTTC. As protein: CASSQGGVNYGYTF.

This chain connects TRBV5-1 to TRBJ2-5; TRBD2 matches at 10 bases. CDR3 size: 15 residues. Trimming cost V 2 bases and J 6 bases; bases outside gene matches: 7. The V gene's germline CDR1 is SGHRS and CDR2 YFSETQ. The CDR3 protein is CASSFSGTSEKTQYF. CDR3 coding DNA: TGCGCCAGCAGCTTTTCCGGGACTAGCGAAAAGACCCAGTACTTC.

The chain couples TRBV28 to TRBJ2-7; a possible D gene is TRBD2 (6 bases). The CDR3 has 15 residues. Germline CDR1 and CDR2: MDHEN and SYDVKM. V shed 4 bases and J shed 0 bases, with 13 bases lying between them. CDR3 sequence: CASSSGARPSYEQYF. The CDR3 DNA follows: TGTGCCAGCAGTTCGGGAGCCCGACCCTCCTACGAGCAGTACTTC. The full variable domain, with the rest looked up from reference TRBV28 and TRBJ2-7, is DVKVTQSSRYLVKRTGEKVFLECVQDMDHENMFWYRQDPGLGLRLIYFSYDVKMKEKGDIPEGYSVSREKKERFSLILESASTNQTSMYLCASSSGARPSYEQYFGPGTRLTVT.

This chain connects TRBV28 to TRBJ2-7, with D perhaps being TRBD1 or TRBD2 (6 bases each). Germline V gene lookup returns CDR1 MDHEN and CDR2 SYDVKM. The CDR3 spans 15 residues. V was shortened by 2 bases and J by 6 bases, with 17 bases between the two germline ends. The CDR3 region has the DNA TGTGCCAGCAGTTTAGGTGGGGGGCGCGGGTCCGAGCAGTACTTC. It specifies CASSLGGGRGSEQYF.

CDR3: CASSETSVSYNEQFF. The CDR3 DNA reads TGCGCCAGCAGCGAGACTAGCGTTTCCTACAATGAGCAGTTCTTC. J is TRBJ2-1 and V is TRBV5-1; 8 nucleotides line up with TRBD2. With 4 bases clipped from V and 1 base from J, the junction kept 4 bases outside the gene matches. The germline V gene has CDR1 SGHRS and CDR2 YFSETQ. The CDR3 spans 15 residues. The variable domain in full, with the rest retrieved from reference TRBV5-1 and TRBJ2-1, is KAGVTQTPRYLIKTRGQQVTLSCSPISGHRSVSWYQQTPGQGLQFLFEYFSETQRNKGNFPGRFSGRQFSNSRSEMNVSTLELGDSALYLCASSETSVSYNEQFFGPGTRLTVL.

As DNA, the CDR3 is TGCGCCAGCAGCCAATTTCAATTCCCGAACACTGAAGCTTTCTTT. It is translated as CASSQFQFPNTEAFF. The rearrangement links TRBV4-1 to TRBJ1-1; D is unresolved. The V end lost 2 bases, the J end lost 1 base, and 11 bases lay between the germline ends. This CDR3 comprises 15 residues. Germline V CDR1 and CDR2: MGHRA, YSYEKL.

CDR3 sequence: CASSQGHRGWDEQYF. Here the CDR3 DNA reads TGTGCCAGCAGCCAGGGGCACAGGGGGTGGGACGAGCAGTACTTC. The chain is built from TRBV11-2 and TRBJ2-7, with 8 nucleotides matching TRBD1. The germline V gene encodes CDR1 SGHAT and CDR2 FQNNGV. This CDR3 is 15 amino acids long. The ends lost 5 bases at V and 5 bases at J; junction bases unmatched: 11.

The chain has TRBV11-2 and TRBJ2-5; D remains unclear. The assigned J gene may be wrong: the sequence end matches TRBJ2-7 better. The CDR3 is made up of 17 amino acids. The V gene's germline CDR1 is SGHAT and CDR2 FQNNGV. CDR3: CASSFILRRASSYEQYF. DNA of the CDR3: TGTGCCAGCAGCTTTATTCTCCGGAGAGCGAGCTCCTACGAGCAGTACTTC.

The rearrangement links TRBV5-1 to TRBJ2-6, with 8 positions matching TRBD2. This CDR3 comprises 17 residues. Germline V gene data show CDR1 as SGHRS and CDR2 as YFSETQ. V dropped 3 bases and J dropped 0; count of bases not matched to a gene: 5. The CDR3 DNA is TGCGCCAGCAGCTCTAGGGGGACTAGCTCTGGGGCCAACGTCCTGACTTTC. Translated, it gives CASSSRGTSSGANVLTF.

This clone has only one observation. The chain joins TRBV10-3 to TRBJ2-3; TRBD2 agrees at 10 bases. From germline, CDR1 is ENHRY and CDR2 SYGVKD. The CDR3 loop spans 15 amino acids. V lost 6 bases, J lost 5 bases, and 8 bases stayed unmatched. As DNA, the CDR3 is TGTGCCATCAGACCTAGCGGGAGCTGGGGAGATACGCAGTATTTT. It encodes CAIRPSGSWGDTQYF.

The chain links TRBV7-9 to TRBJ1-1, with TRBD1 matching 9 bases. Germline-derived CDR1 and CDR2 are SEHNR and FQNEAQ (reference sequence). The CDR3 extends over 16 amino acids. V was pared by 1 base and J by 3 bases, with 6 bases of the junction left unmatched. CDR3 coding DNA: TGTGCCAGCAGCTTAGTGGCGGGACAGGGCTACACTGAAGCTTTCTTT. It translates to CASSLVAGQGYTEAFF.

The table lists this clone with a count of one. The J gene is TRBJ2-5, the V gene TRBV28; D is perhaps TRBD1 (7 bases). V gave up 5 bases and J gave up 4 bases, with 17 bases separating them. This CDR3 region has 15 residues. Germline loops: CDR1 MDHEN, CDR2 SYDVKM. CDR3 residues: CASSGGGAGSETQYF. CDR3 coding DNA: TGTGCCAGCAGTGGAGGGGGCGCGGGTTCAGAGACCCAGTACTTC.

The genes are TRBV27 and TRBJ2-1; D remains unclear. Trimming pared 2 bases from V and 8 bases from J, leaving 16 bases between. The germline gives CDR1 MNHEY, CDR2 SMNVEV (reference sequence). This CDR3 spans 15 amino acids. CDR3 sequence: CASSLGLRNEDEQFF. The CDR3 bases are TGTGCCAGCAGTTTAGGGTTGAGGAATGAGGATGAGCAGTTCTTC.

The chain joins TRBV9 to TRBJ2-7; 7 bases agree with TRBD1. J was trimmed by 5 bases and V by 0 bases; bases with no gene match: 5. The CDR3 is 14 amino acids. Germline CDR1 SGDLS, CDR2 YYNGEE. Here the CDR3 DNA reads TGTGCCAGCAGCGTAGTTTTCAGGGGGAACGAGCAGTACTTC. Protein product: CASSVVFRGNEQYF. Using reference TRBV9 and TRBJ2-7 for the parts outside the CDR3, the full variable domain is DSGVTQTPKHLITATGQRVTLRCSPRSGDLSVYWYQQSLDQGLQFLIQYYNGEERAKGNILERFSAQQFPDLHSELNLSSLELGDSALYFCASSVVFRGNEQYFGPGTRLTVT.

The chain combines TRBV6-1 with TRBJ1-2; 7 bases match TRBD1. The CDR3 totals 15 residues. CDR1 is MNHNS and CDR2 is SASEGT in the germline V gene. With 7 bases clipped from V and 1 base from J, the junction kept 9 bases outside the gene matches. The CDR3 is CASTMLTGNNYGYTF. As DNA, the CDR3 is TGTGCCAGCACCATGTTGACAGGGAATAACTATGGCTACACCTTC.

Note on this clone: The DNA is left out, because the CDR3 cannot be placed on it with certainty; the CDR3 is given as TCRdb lists it. This chain connects TRBV18 to TRBJ2-2. The CDR3 extends over 17 residues, inclusive of both ends. Germline CDR1 KGHSH, CDR2 LQKENI. The CDR3 protein is CASSTSGRGANTGELFF.

The V call is TRBV7-2, the J call TRBJ2-7; 9 nucleotides line up with TRBD1. CDR1 is SGHTA and CDR2 is FQGNSA in the germline V gene. V was clipped by 5 bases and J by 3 bases; unmatched bases: 5. This CDR3 spans 14 amino acids. The CDR3 region is CASSPDRGYYEQYF. The CDR3 DNA is TGTGCCAGCAGCCCGGACAGGGGCTACTACGAGCAGTACTTC.

The V gene is TRBV30, the J gene TRBJ2-7; D remains unclear. Germline loops: CDR1 GTSNPN, CDR2 SVGIG (reference sequence). Trimming took 3 bases from V and 1 from J, leaving 16 bases between them. CDR3 size: 15 residues. The CDR3 here is CAWSAGGARSYEQYF. CDR3 nucleotides: TGTGCCTGGAGCGCAGGTGGTGCCCGATCCTACGAGCAGTACTTC.

The chain carries TRBV13 and TRBJ2-6; maybe TRBD2 (5 bases). V was cut by 1 base and J by 3 bases, with 13 bases left in between. Germline V gene lookup returns CDR1 PRHDT and CDR2 FYEKMQ (reference sequence). The CDR3 is made up of 17 amino acids. CDR3 DNA: TGTGCCAGCAGCTTAGTTTGGGGAGAAGGTGGGGCCAACGTCCTGACTTTC. Its translation: CASSLVWGEGGANVLTF.